This TCR beta chain was retrieved from a study of metastatic and nonmetastatic thyroid tumors. Study at large: Repertoire data that came from the blood and tumor or nodule tissue of malignant and benign thyroid patients were compared. Study-wide findings and caveats: Reportedly, malignant thyroid tumors had significantly higher TCR beta diversity than benign nodules, in blood and tumor.

Among the patients, none had received any treatment before thyroid surgery. Per the study methods: The study built a papillary thyroid cancer distant-metastasis classifier from CDR3 differences across clinicopathological groups. TCRdb re-analyzed the PCR reads through MiXCR. Here the V and J calls rest on TCRdb's processing, not on the authors' analysis. The data show about 40,000 clones, less than 20% seen once. There are 12 residues in the CDR3. The V and J ends lost 0 bases and 4 bases respectively, with 6 bases between them. The germline gives CDR1 GTSNPN, CDR2 SVGIG (reference sequence). In its sample, this clone ranks as medium-sized. The antigen is not known.

What was sequenced was blood. This TCR came from a female donor with papillary thyroid cancer or a benign thyroid nodule (not recorded which). Some clones in this sample may be carry-over from other donors' samples. The chain recombines TRBV30 with TRBJ1-1; D uncertain. CDR3: CAWSVRSTEAFF. As DNA, the CDR3 is TGTGCCTGGAGTGTACGATCCACTGAAGCTTTCTTT.